These 11 T cell receptor beta chains originate from one sample sequenced in a study of human T cells and chemical hapten exposure. The template was total RNA from unfractionated whole blood. Library preparation tagged each individual cDNA molecule with a unique molecular identifier. TCRdb recomputed calls from the reads with MiXCR, one row per CDR3 protein. Of around 120,000 distinct CDR3 sequences listed, approximately 9% are singletons. Sequencing was performed on whole blood. Receptors originate from a human donor in good health. Some clones in this sample may be carry-over from other donors' samples.

This clonotype was observed many times. The chain employs TRBV6-1 and TRBJ2-7; 8 bases agree with TRBD2. The germline CDR1 and CDR2 sequences are MNHNS and SASEGT. This CDR3 is 15 amino acids long. V shed 5 bases, J shed 2 bases, and the junction held 8 bases outside the gene matches. The CDR3: CASSPGLARTYEQYF. In DNA, the CDR3 is TGTGCCAGCAGTCCCGGACTAGCTAGGACCTACGAGCAGTACTTC.

This clonotype was seen ten or more times. The chain employs TRBV7-9 and TRBJ1-2, with TRBD1 matching over 8 bases. This CDR3 spans 14 amino acids. V trimming: 3 bases; J trimming: 10 bases; junction bases outside the gene matches: 10. The germline V gene encodes CDR1 SEHNR and CDR2 FQNEAQ (reference sequence). The CDR3 DNA follows: TGTGCCAGCAGCTTTGGACAGGGAATACCAATCTACACCTTC. Translated: CASSFGQGIPIYTF.

The chain combines TRBV5-5 with TRBJ2-3; 11 bases align to TRBD2. Per germline, CDR1 SGHKS and CDR2 YYEKEE (reference sequence). V lost 2 bases to trimming and J lost 2 bases; unmatched junction nucleotides: 10. This CDR3 has 18 residues. The CDR3 protein is CASSLEGTSGSFTDTQYF. The CDR3 nucleotides read TGTGCCAGCAGCTTAGAGGGTACTAGCGGGAGTTTCACAGATACGCAGTATTTT.

Many counts were recorded for this clonotype. CDR3 loop: CASSYSARDNQPQHF. CDR3 coding DNA: TGTGCCAGCAGTTACTCGGCCAGAGACAATCAGCCCCAGCATTTT. The chain recombines TRBV6-6 with TRBJ1-5, with no clear D. Looked up from germline, CDR1 is MNHNY and CDR2 is SVGAGI (reference sequence). The V end lost 0 bases, the J end lost 3 bases, and 9 bases lay between the germline ends. The CDR3 runs to 15 residues.

This clonotype has only a few counts. The rearrangement links TRBV20-1 to TRBJ1-2, with 7 bases lining up with TRBD1. The CDR3 loop spans 14 amino acids. The trim removed 5 bases at V and 3 bases at J, leaving 9 bases unmatched. CDR1 is DFQATT, CDR2 SNEGSKA, per germline (reference sequence). CDR3 loop: CSARSGGGHYGYTF. CDR3 in DNA: TGCAGTGCTCGCTCAGGGGGGGGCCACTATGGCTACACCTTC.

This clonotype appeared many times. This chain uses TRBV7-2 with TRBJ1-1, with D possibly being TRBD1 (6 bases). The CDR3 has 12 amino acids. Germline V CDR1 and CDR2: SGHTA, FQGNSA. Trimming removed 5 bases at V and 8 bases at J, with 12 bases between. As DNA, the CDR3 is TGTGCCAGCAGCCGATCCAGGGGAGAAGCTTTCTTT. Its translation is CASSRSRGEAFF.

The V call is TRBV20-1, the J call TRBJ1-1; D ambiguous. The CDR3 is made up of 15 amino acids. Between the trimmed V and J ends, which lost 0 bases and 4 bases, there was a span of 15 bases. Germline assignment: CDR1 DFQATT and CDR2 SNEGSKA (reference sequence). CDR3 bases: TGCAGTGCTAGAGAGGGTGCGTCTTCGGGCACTGAAGCTTTCTTT. Translated: CSAREGASSGTEAFF.

Ten or more counts support this clonotype. The chain has TRBV4-3 and TRBJ2-1, with 10 bases lining up with TRBD2. Germline lookup yields CDR1 LGHNA and CDR2 YSLEER. The CDR3 sequence is 16 residues long. The trim removed 0 bases at V and 4 bases at J, leaving 3 bases unmatched. As DNA, the CDR3 is TGCGCCAGCAGCCAAGAAGGACTAGCGGAGTACAATGAGCAGTTCTTC. Translating it yields CASSQEGLAEYNEQFF.

Many counts were recorded for this clonotype. The chain has TRBV13 and TRBJ2-7; D possibly uses TRBD1 or TRBD2 (5 bases each). V was trimmed by 4 bases and J by 2 bases, leaving 15 bases between them. The CDR3 is 15 amino acids. Germline values: CDR1 PRHDT, CDR2 FYEKMQ (reference sequence). Here the CDR3 DNA reads TGTGCCAGCAGCTCTCATCCGGGACCTCCCTACGAGCAGTACTTC. It encodes CASSSHPGPPYEQYF.

The table lists this clonotype with a few counts. V gene TRBV5-6 combines with J gene TRBJ1-5; D gene ambiguous. V was pared by 1 base and J by 6 bases, with 14 bases between. Per germline, CDR1 SGHDT and CDR2 YYEEEE. This CDR3 has 15 amino acids. For the CDR3, the DNA is TGTGCCAGCAGCTTGTCTACAGTTCCTGCTCAGCCCCAGCATTTT. This translates into CASSLSTVPAQPQHF.

The V call is TRBV25-1, the J call TRBJ2-1, with 9 bases aligning to TRBD1. V was clipped by 6 bases and J by 0 bases; unmatched bases: 0. The CDR3 is 14 residues long. Germline V gives CDR1 MGHDK, CDR2 SYGVNS. As DNA, the CDR3 is TGTGCCAGCAGGGGACAGGGCTCCTACAATGAGCAGTTCTTC. Translation gives CASRGQGSYNEQFF.